The sequence of this TCR beta chain was determined in a study of beta chain features in type 1 diabetes listed by TCRdb under 2018. Some background on the complete study: Mean age, gender distribution, total cell number and subset yield were not different between patients and healthy donors. Across all samples, approximately 98,000,000 sorted cells were examined, and cell number per subset correlated strongly with RNA yield. In the study, recently diagnosed type 1 diabetes patients and matched healthy donors were compared on the TCRB repertoires of their sorted circulating CD4+ T cell subsets. Naive and central memory subsets were obtained from all 30 or so donors, but regulatory and stem cell-like memory subsets were isolated from only 8 patients and roughly 8 healthy donors.

The CDR3 sequence holds 20 residues, the cysteine and phenylalanine included. The entry retains the CDR3 DNA only, 60 bases that are in frame from base 1. V is trimmed back by 0 bases and J by 1 base, and the junction contains 13 bases that no gene match accounts for. CDR1 and CDR2 are read off the germline V gene as MGHRA and YSYEKL. The entire isolated RNA was reverse transcribed using the High Capacity cDNA Reverse Transcription Kit, and thus expressed TCRB transcripts were sequenced. Deep immunoSEQ sequencing was applied to naive, central memory and regulatory T cell samples, giving an average of approximately 4 million total reads per sample. After sorted cells were lysed in RLT buffer, RNA was extracted with DNase-treated RNeasy Micro or Mini kits, with the choice depending on cell number. Each cell subset was processed separately to prevent cross-contamination, with patient and healthy donor samples processed together. TCRB sequences were amplified from cDNA with the immunoSEQ multiplex PCR, producing 87-bp fragments spanning the CDR3 region. The amplicons were sequenced using the Illumina HiSeq platform. On the study's bioinformatics: Synthetic template baselines were used to correct PCR bias computationally, reads within Hamming distance 2 were collapsed together, and singletons that could not be merged were discarded. Reads were aligned to IMGT to assign V, D and J genes, CDR3 length, and insertions or deletions at six rearrangement sites. Within each subset, clonotype counts were normalized to the number of sorted cells before true diversity and Gini coefficients were calculated with the tcR R package. The overlap coefficient, calculated on TCRB nucleotide sequences, was used to quantify repertoire sharing. Out-of-frame TCRB sequences from naive cells were analyzed as a proxy for the pre-selection repertoire. In its TCRdb copy, this immuneACCESS table keeps in-frame sequences only and misses some clones. Where compared with another copy, unresolved V genes explain less than half of these, and the others have no known cause. V, J and clone size reflect that table, while D and trimming were determined from the DNA. The sample contains fewer than 650,000 clones, around a sixth of them found a single time. The ten largest clonotypes hold more than 0.08% of the sample.

Study-wide conclusions, independent of this receptor: Shorter templates might be favored by PCR, yet because patient and control samples were amplified and corrected together, any such skew would affect both groups equally. Naive, central memory and regulatory TCRB repertoires appeared more similar among patients than among healthy donors. Because the HLA sub-analyses included only small numbers of individuals, any influence of HLA type on TCRB rearrangement was left unresolved. Type 1 diabetes patients showed a moderate but significant shortening of TCRB CDR3 length in all four CD4+ subsets. Because cDNA was sequenced instead of genomic DNA, highly expressing activated cells could be over-represented, though the groups showed no difference in activation or CD3 levels. Fewer insertions and more nucleotide deletions at VDJ recombination sites were observed in patients with type 1 diabetes, implying thymic rearrangement abnormalities.

This clone was seen a handful of times. What this receptor recognizes is not known. The sample holds no much larger clone one base away, and base qualities are not on file. Each donor gave one peripheral blood draw, averaging around 120 mL, which was collected into heparinised tubes. Using a panel that included CD45RO, CCR7, CD25, CD127, CD95 and CD27, naive, central memory, regulatory and stem cell-like memory CD4+ T cells were sorted on a BD FACSAria II. Every sorted population had a purity above 98%. PBMCs were isolated right away by Lymphoprep density gradient centrifugation and were stained directly, without culture. So that batch effects would be minimized, each experiment stained and sorted samples in pairs, pairing one healthy donor with one patient.

This TCR was sampled from a man aged 18 to 35 in good health. The sample comprised naive CD4+ T cells from blood. Explained via the paper, the cell subset or site label denotes: true naive CD4+ T cells. The rearrangement joined TRBV4-1 to TRBJ2-4, with 9 central nucleotides matching TRBD2. The CDR3 loop reads CASSQEEVAGAKGAKNIQYF. The nucleotide sequence is given as TGCGCCAGCAGCCAAGAGGAAGTAGCGGGGGCCAAAGGGGCCAAAAACATTCAGTACTTC.